One sample yielded the 16 T cell receptor beta chains listed below, sequenced in a study of blood T cells in healthy people across ages. A second PCR, run for roughly 6 to 11 cycles, used a sample-barcoded 5' primer plus a J-beta primer mix. TCRdb re-called the 5' RACE reads with MiXCR, one entry per CDR3 protein. The sample gives roughly 1.6 million distinct CDR3 sequences, almost 35% of which show up once; about 11% is in the top ten. The sequenced material came from blood. Every receptor here comes from a woman younger than 45 in good health.

This clonotype showed up just a few times. This rearrangement joins TRBV14 to TRBJ1-1; weak D call: TRBD1 (5 bases). Germline V gene lookup returns CDR1 SGHDN and CDR2 FVKESK. The CDR3 has 12 amino acids. V dropped 10 bases and J dropped 1 base, with 10 bases sitting between them. CDR3 DNA: TGTGCCACGGGCAGGGCGAACACTGAAGCTTTCTTT. Residues: CATGRANTEAFF. Looking up the rest from reference TRBV14 and TRBJ1-1 gives the full variable domain: EAGVTQFPSHSVIEKGQTVTLRCDPISGHDNLYWYRRVMGKEIKFLLHFVKESKQDESGMPNNRFLAERTGGTYSTLKVQPAELEDSGVYFCATGRANTEAFFGQGTRLTVV.

This clonotype was seen repeatedly, ten times or more. This chain joins TRBV20-1 and TRBJ2-5; D is undetermined. This CDR3 has 10 amino acids. The V end was cut by 4 bases, the J end by 4 bases, with 4 bases between. The germline V gene encodes CDR1 DFQATT and CDR2 SNEGSKA (reference sequence). The DNA of the CDR3 is TGCAGTGCTAAGGGAGAGACCCAGTACTTC. This sequence encodes CSAKGETQYF.

Notes on this clonotype: The junction does not match germline at one end; this may be a read error. The J gene is TRBJ2-2, the V gene TRBV25-1, with D perhaps TRBD1 (6 bases). The CDR3 extends over 16 amino acids. The germline V gene encodes CDR1 MGHDK and CDR2 SYGVNS. CDR3 DNA: TGTGCCAGCAGTGATTGGACAGCTGTGAACACCGGGGAGCGGTTTTTT. Its translation: CASSDWTAVNTGERFF. Variable domain in full (rest from reference TRBV25-1 and TRBJ2-2): EADIYQTPRYLVIGTGKKITLECSQTMGHDKMYWYQQDPGMELHLIHYSYGVNSTEKGDLSSESTVSRIRTEHFPLTLESARPSHTSQYLCASSDWTAVNTGERFFGEGSRLTVL.

CDR3 residues: CASNQGNTEAFF. The CDR3 nucleotides are TGTGCCAGCAACCAGGGAAACACTGAAGCTTTCTTT. The V gene is TRBV6-1, the J gene TRBJ1-1; TRBD1 might be the D (5 bases). V was clipped by 7 bases and J by 2 bases, with 8 bases between them. The CDR3 is 12 residues long. Per germline, CDR1 MNHNS and CDR2 SASEGT.

This chain joins TRBV3-1 and TRBJ1-1; TRBD1 might be the D (6 bases). The germline gives CDR1 LGHDT, CDR2 YNNKEL (reference sequence). Trimming removed 2 bases from V and 5 bases from J, with 24 bases in between. This CDR3 has 18 amino acids. The CDR3 DNA reads TGTGCCAGCAGCCAATTTTTTCTCCGCGGGGGCGACTGGACTGAAGCTTTCTTT. Its translation: CASSQFFLRGGDWTEAFF.

The rearrangement links TRBV4-1 to TRBJ2-3; 11 nucleotides line up with TRBD1. The germline CDR1 and CDR2 sequences are MGHRA and YSYEKL. The CDR3 runs to 17 residues. The trim removed 3 bases at V and 6 bases at J, leaving 11 bases unmatched. The CDR3 nucleotides are TGCGCCAGCAGCCACGCTAGGGACAGGGGGTATGGGGATACGCAGTATTTT. Translation: CASSHARDRGYGDTQYF.

This clonotype came up a few times. The chain uses TRBV7-9 and TRBJ1-4, with a possible D match to TRBD1 (5 bases). The length of the CDR3 is 17 residues. Trimming left V 1 base short and J 7 bases short, with 19 bases between. The germline gives CDR1 SEHNR, CDR2 FQNEAQ (reference sequence). As DNA, the CDR3 is TGTGCCAGCAGCTTAGTGTCCGTCACCGGGGGGAGTGAAAAACTGTTTTTT. Its translation: CASSLVSVTGGSEKLFF. The full variable domain, completed using reference TRBV7-9 and TRBJ1-4, is DTGVSQNPRHKITKRGQNVTFRCDPISEHNRLYWYRQTLGQGPEFLTYFQNEAQLEKSRLLSDRFSAERPKGSFSTLEIQRTEQGDSAMYLCASSLVSVTGGSEKLFFGSGTQLSVL.

This clonotype was seen a handful of times. This rearrangement joins TRBV4-1 to TRBJ1-1; maybe TRBD1 (6 bases). V lost 4 bases and J 3 bases, leaving 9 bases between the germline ends. The germline CDR1 and CDR2 sequences are MGHRA and YSYEKL. CDR3 size: 13 residues. The CDR3 region has the DNA TGCGCCAGCAGCCTCCGACAGGACACTGAAGCTTTCTTT. This translates into CASSLRQDTEAFF.

This clonotype was found many times. The J gene is TRBJ2-7, the V gene TRBV20-1; 9 positions match TRBD1. CDR3 length equals 13 residues. V trimming: 3 bases; J trimming: 6 bases; junction bases outside the gene matches: 6. Germline CDR1 reads DFQATT; CDR2 reads SNEGSKA (reference sequence). The chain's CDR3 is CSASAGQGSEQYF. DNA of the CDR3: TGCAGTGCTAGTGCGGGACAGGGAAGCGAGCAGTACTTC.

The V and J genes are TRBV7-9 and TRBJ2-3, with D possibly being TRBD1 (6 bases). Trimming removed 5 bases at V and 2 bases at J, with 17 bases between. Germline V gene data show CDR1 as SEHNR and CDR2 as FQNEAQ (reference sequence). The CDR3 loop spans 16 amino acids. DNA for the CDR3: TGTGCCAGCAGCACCGGGACACCCCCGGACACAGATACGCAGTATTTT. Protein product: CASSTGTPPDTDTQYF.

The rearrangement joins TRBV12-3 or TRBV12-4 to TRBJ2-7, with 10 bases that match TRBD2. This CDR3 has 16 residues. V lost 7 bases and J lost 5; bases outside the gene matches: 14. CDR3 sequence (DNA): TGTGCCAGCACCGTAGGACTAGCGGCTGGGCGGGACGAGCAGTACTTC. It codes for CASTVGLAAGRDEQYF.

This clonotype was counted a few times. J is TRBJ2-1 and V is TRBV4-1; perhaps TRBD1 as D (6 bases). V was pared by 0 bases and J by 8 bases, with 14 bases between. This CDR3 has 15 amino acids. Germline V gene data show CDR1 as MGHRA and CDR2 as YSYEKL. CDR3 nucleotide sequence: TGCGCCAGCAGCCAAGACGGCCTTGGGGGCGATGAGCAGTTCTTC. It encodes CASSQDGLGGDEQFF.

At least ten counts were recorded for this clonotype. This rearrangement joins TRBV20-1 to TRBJ2-2, with D perhaps matching TRBD2 (5 bases). The CDR3 contains 12 residues. V lost 3 bases and J lost 6, with 8 bases in between. Germline loops: CDR1 DFQATT, CDR2 SNEGSKA (reference sequence). The chain's CDR3 is CSASPEAGELFF. DNA for the CDR3: TGCAGTGCTAGTCCGGAGGCCGGGGAGCTGTTTTTT.

The CDR3 reads CASSFGTRSEQYF. The CDR3 bases are TGTGCCAGCAGCTTTGGAACTAGAAGCGAGCAGTACTTC. The J gene is TRBJ2-7, the V gene TRBV7-2, with a weak D call TRBD2 (5 bases). The V gene lost 3 bases and the J gene lost 6 bases, with 12 bases spanning the gap. Germline lookup yields CDR1 SGHTA and CDR2 FQGNSA. CDR3 length: 13 amino acids.

This clonotype appeared many times. The chain links TRBV4-1 to TRBJ2-1, with a tentative D call TRBD1 (5 bases). The V gene lost 5 bases and the J gene lost 4 bases, with 9 bases spanning the gap. The CDR3 sequence is 13 residues long. In germline, CDR1 is MGHRA, CDR2 YSYEKL. CDR3 nucleotide sequence: TGCGCCAGCAGCGCAGGGTTGTACAATGAGCAGTTCTTC. Translated, it gives CASSAGLYNEQFF.

This chain uses TRBV5-6 with TRBJ2-7, with 7 bases identical to TRBD1. Germline V lookup: CDR1 SGHDT, CDR2 YYEEEE. This CDR3 is built from 15 residues. After removal of 3 bases from V and 2 bases from J, the junction contained 8 bases not matched to a gene. Here the CDR3 DNA reads TGTGCCAGCAGCTCGACAGGGATGAGGGCCTACGAGCAGTACTTC. Translated: CASSSTGMRAYEQYF.